This T cell receptor (beta chain) stems from a study of T cells in Graves' hyperthyroidism and ophthalmopathy. The study's findings and limits: The model made its ophthalmopathy prediction, and onset followed a median approximately 6 months later.

Researchers amplified the TCR beta CDR3 regions from RNA transcripts. The HTBI set primed first-round TCR CDR3 RT-PCR. TCRdb reanalysed the multiplex PCR reads using MiXCR and keeps one entry per CDR3 protein. The table has a few hundred thousand distinct CDR3 sequences, around 15% seen once. This clonotype was found many times. Its antigen remains unidentified. Sequenced sample: blood. This clonotype was obtained from a woman between 35 and 50 years old with Graves' ophthalmopathy.

The CDR3: CASRVLSTGELFF. DNA for the CDR3: TGTGCCAGCAGGGTTTTAAGCACCGGGGAGCTGTTTTTT. The gene calls are TRBV2 and TRBJ2-2; no firm D call. Germline assignment: CDR1 SNHLY and CDR2 FYNNEI. There are 13 residues in the CDR3. Trimming took off 6 bases at V and 4 bases at J, with 9 bases between the two ends.